This is a list of T cell receptor beta chains from one sample in a study of T cells expressing NK-cell markers. TCRdb re-analyzed the 5' RACE reads; it lists each CDR3 protein once, without DNA. This sample's table reports about 540,000 distinct CDR3 sequences. What was sequenced was blood T cells: a sorted CD56 or NKG2C T cell subset, CD4+ or CD8+ T cells, or bulk PBMC T cells (not recorded which). These receptors were collected from a man aged 18 to 29 in good health. Both conserved end residues are part of each CDR3.

J,V,CDR3
TRBJ1-1,TRBV7-9,CASSVTGGGTEAFF
TRBJ2-2,TRBV20-1,CSARDPSGFLPGELFF
TRBJ2-1,TRBV5-1,CASSPGGTGILDEQFF
TRBJ2-7,TRBV29-1,CSVVGLAEPRGRLRFDEQYF
TRBJ1-1,TRBV5-4,CASSWGGGLGTEAFF
TRBJ1-2,TRBV5-1,CASSLLGQAEGYTF
TRBJ1-4,TRBV20-1,CSAVQGENEKLFF
TRBJ2-5,TRBV4-1,CASSQTEQETQYF
TRBJ2-5,TRBV24-1,CATSDFGTGPKETQYF
TRBJ2-5,TRBV28,CASTNTGSEETQYF